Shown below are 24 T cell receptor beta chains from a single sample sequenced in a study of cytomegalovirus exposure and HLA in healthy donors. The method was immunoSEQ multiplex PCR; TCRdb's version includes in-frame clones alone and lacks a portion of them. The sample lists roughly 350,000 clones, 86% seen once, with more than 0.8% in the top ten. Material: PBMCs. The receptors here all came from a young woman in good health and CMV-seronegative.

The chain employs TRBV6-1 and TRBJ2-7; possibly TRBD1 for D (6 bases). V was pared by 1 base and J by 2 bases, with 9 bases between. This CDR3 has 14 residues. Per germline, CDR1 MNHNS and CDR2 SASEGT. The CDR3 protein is CASSEVNRAYEQYF. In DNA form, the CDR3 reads TGTGCCAGCAGTGAAGTAAACAGGGCCTACGAGCAGTACTTC.

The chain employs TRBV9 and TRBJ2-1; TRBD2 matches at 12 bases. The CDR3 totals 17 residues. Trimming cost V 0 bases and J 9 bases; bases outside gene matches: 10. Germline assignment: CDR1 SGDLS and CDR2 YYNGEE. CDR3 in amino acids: CASSVAPRTSGIGEQFF. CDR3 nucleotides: TGTGCCAGCAGCGTAGCCCCTCGGACTAGCGGGATAGGTGAGCAGTTCTTC.

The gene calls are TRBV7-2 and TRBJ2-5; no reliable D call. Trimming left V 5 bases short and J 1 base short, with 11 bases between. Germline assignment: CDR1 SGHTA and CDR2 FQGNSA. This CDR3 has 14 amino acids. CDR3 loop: CASSPRSGQETQYF. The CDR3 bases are TGTGCCAGCAGCCCGCGGAGTGGCCAAGAGACCCAGTACTTC.

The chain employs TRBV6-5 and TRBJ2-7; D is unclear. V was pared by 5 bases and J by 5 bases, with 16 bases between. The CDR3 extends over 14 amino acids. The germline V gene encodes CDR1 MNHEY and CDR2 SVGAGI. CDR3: CASSTVVRSNEQYF. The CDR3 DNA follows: TGTGCCAGCAGTACCGTTGTCAGATCGAACGAGCAGTACTTC.

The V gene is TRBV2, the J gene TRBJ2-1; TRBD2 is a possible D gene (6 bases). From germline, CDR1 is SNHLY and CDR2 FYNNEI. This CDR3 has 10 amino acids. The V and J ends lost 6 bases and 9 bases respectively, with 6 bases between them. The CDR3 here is CASRGGEQFF. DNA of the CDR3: TGTGCCAGCAGGGGGGGTGAGCAGTTCTTC.

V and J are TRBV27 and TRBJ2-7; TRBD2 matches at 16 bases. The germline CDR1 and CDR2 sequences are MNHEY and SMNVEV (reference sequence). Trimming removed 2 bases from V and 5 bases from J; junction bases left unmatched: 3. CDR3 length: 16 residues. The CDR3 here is CASSLAGLAGGHEQYF. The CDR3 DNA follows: TGTGCCAGCAGTTTAGCGGGACTAGCGGGAGGGCACGAGCAGTACTTC.

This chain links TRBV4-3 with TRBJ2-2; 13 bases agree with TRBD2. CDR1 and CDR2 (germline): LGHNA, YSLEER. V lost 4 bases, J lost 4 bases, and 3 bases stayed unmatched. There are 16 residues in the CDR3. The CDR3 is CASSLLAGGTTGELFF. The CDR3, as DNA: TGCGCCAGCAGCCTACTAGCGGGAGGGACCACCGGGGAGCTGTTTTTT.

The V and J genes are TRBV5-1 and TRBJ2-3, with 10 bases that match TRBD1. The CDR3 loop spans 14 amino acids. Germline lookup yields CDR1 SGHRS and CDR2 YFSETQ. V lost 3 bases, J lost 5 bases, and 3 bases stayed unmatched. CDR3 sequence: CASSWGQGKDTQYF. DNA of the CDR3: TGCGCCAGCAGCTGGGGACAGGGGAAAGATACGCAGTATTTT. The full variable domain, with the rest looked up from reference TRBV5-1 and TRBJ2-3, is KAGVTQTPRYLIKTRGQQVTLSCSPISGHRSVSWYQQTPGQGLQFLFEYFSETQRNKGNFPGRFSGRQFSNSRSEMNVSTLELGDSALYLCASSWGQGKDTQYFGPGTRLTVL.

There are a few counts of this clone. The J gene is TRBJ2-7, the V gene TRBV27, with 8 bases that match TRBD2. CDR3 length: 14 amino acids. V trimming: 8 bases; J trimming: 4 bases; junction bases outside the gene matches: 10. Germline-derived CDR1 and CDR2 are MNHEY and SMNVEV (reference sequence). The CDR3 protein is CASVKREGRYEQYF. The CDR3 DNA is TGTGCCAGCGTGAAACGGGAGGGGAGGTACGAGCAGTACTTC.

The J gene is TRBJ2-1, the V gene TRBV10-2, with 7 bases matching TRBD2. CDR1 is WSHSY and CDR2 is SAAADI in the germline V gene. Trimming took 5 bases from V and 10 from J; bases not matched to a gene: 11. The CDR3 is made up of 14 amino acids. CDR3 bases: TGCGCCAGCAGTACCCCTGGGCTAGCGGAGGAGCAGTTCTTC. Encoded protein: CASSTPGLAEEQFF.

CDR3 bases: TGCAGCGTTGAAGATCTTAATAGTCGTAAGCTGTTTTTT. Protein: CSVEDLNSRKLFF. The rearrangement links TRBV29-1 to TRBJ2-2; D is unresolved. The CDR3 length is 13 residues. V lost 0 bases to trimming and J lost 12 bases, with 14 bases between them. Per germline, CDR1 SQVTM and CDR2 ANQGSEA.

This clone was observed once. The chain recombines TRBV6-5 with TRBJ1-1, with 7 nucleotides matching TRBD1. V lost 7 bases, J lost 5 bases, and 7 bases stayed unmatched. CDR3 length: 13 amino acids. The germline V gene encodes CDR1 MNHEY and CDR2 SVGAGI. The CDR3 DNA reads TGTGCCAGCACTCAGACAGGGATGACTGAAGCTTTCTTT. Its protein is CASTQTGMTEAFF.

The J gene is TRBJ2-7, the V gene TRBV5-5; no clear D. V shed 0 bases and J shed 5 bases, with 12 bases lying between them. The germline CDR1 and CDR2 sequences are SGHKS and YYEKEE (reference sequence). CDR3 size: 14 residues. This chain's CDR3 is CASSLVHGYNEQYF. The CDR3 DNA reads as TGTGCCAGCAGCTTGGTTCACGGGTATAACGAGCAGTACTTC.

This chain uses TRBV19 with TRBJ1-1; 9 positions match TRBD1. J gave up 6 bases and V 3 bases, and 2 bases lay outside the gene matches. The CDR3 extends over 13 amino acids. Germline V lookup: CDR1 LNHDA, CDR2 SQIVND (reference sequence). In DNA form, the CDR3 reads TGTGCCAGTAGTATCGGGGACAGGGCTGAAGCTTTCTTT. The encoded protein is CASSIGDRAEAFF.

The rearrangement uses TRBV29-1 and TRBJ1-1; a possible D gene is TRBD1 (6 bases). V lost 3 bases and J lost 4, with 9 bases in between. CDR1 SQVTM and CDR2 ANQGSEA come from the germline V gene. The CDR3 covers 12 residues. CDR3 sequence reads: CSVDNRVTEAFF. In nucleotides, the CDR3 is TGCAGCGTTGATAACAGGGTCACTGAAGCTTTCTTT.

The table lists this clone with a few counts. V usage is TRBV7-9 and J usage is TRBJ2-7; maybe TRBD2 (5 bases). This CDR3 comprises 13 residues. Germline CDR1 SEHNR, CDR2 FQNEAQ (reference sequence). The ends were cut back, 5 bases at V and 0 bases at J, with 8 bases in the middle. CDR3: CASSPTNSYEQYF. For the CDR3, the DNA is TGTGCCAGCAGCCCGACTAACTCCTACGAGCAGTACTTC.

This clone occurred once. Here the CDR3 DNA reads TGTGCCAGCAGCTGGGAGACAGGGTTTTCTCCCTTCTACACCTTC. Its translation: CASSWETGFSPFYTF. J is TRBJ1-2 and V is TRBV5-6; TRBD1 matches at 7 bases. Germline V CDR1 and CDR2: SGHDT, YYEEEE. The CDR3 is 15 amino acids. V was pared by 3 bases and J by 10 bases, with 15 bases of the junction left unmatched. Together with reference TRBV5-6 and TRBJ1-2, the CDR3 gives the full variable domain: DAGVTQSPTHLIKTRGQQVTLRCSPKSGHDTVSWYQQALGQGPQFIFQYYEEEERQRGNFPDRFSGHQFPNYSSELNVNALLLGDSALYLCASSWETGFSPFYTFGSGTRLTVV.

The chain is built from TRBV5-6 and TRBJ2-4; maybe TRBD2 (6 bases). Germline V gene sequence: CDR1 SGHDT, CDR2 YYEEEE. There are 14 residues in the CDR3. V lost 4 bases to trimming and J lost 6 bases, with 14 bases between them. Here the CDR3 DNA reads TGTGCCAGCAGCGGTCTAGCGCTAGGAAACATTCAGTACTTC. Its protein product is CASSGLALGNIQYF.

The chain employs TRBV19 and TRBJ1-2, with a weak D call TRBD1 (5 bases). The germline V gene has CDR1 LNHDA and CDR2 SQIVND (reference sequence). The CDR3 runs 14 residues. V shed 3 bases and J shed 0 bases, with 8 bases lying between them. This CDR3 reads CASSIGAANYGYTF. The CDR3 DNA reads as TGTGCCAGTAGTATTGGGGCCGCTAACTATGGCTACACCTTC. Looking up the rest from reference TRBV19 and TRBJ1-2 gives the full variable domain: DGGITQSPKYLFRKEGQNVTLSCEQNLNHDAMYWYRQDPGQGLRLIYYSQIVNDFQKGDIAEGYSVSREKKESFPLTVTSAQKNPTAFYLCASSIGAANYGYTFGSGTRLTVV.

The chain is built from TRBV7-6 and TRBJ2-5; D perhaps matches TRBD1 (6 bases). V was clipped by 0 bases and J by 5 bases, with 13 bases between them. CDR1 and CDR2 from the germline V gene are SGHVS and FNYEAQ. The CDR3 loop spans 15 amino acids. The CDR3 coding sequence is TGTGCCAGCAGCTTAGCGGTGGGGGCCGGTGAGACCCAGTACTTC. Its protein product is CASSLAVGAGETQYF.

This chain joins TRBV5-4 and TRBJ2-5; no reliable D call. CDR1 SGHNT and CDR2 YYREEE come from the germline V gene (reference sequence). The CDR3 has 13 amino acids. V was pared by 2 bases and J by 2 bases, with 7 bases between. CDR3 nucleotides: TGTGCCAGCAGCTTCCCAGGACAAGAGACCCAGTACTTC. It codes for CASSFPGQETQYF. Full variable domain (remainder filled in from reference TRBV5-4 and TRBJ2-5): ETGVTQSPTHLIKTRGQQVTLRCSSQSGHNTVSWYQQALGQGPQFIFQYYREEENGRGNFPPRFSGLQFPNYSSELNVNALELDDSALYLCASSFPGQETQYFGPGTRLLVL.

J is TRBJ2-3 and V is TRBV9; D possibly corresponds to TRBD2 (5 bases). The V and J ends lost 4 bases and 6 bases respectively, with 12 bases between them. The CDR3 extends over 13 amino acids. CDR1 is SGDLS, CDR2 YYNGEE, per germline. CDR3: CASSPRGMDTQYF. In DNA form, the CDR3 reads TGTGCCAGCAGCCCCCGAGGGATGGATACGCAGTATTTT.

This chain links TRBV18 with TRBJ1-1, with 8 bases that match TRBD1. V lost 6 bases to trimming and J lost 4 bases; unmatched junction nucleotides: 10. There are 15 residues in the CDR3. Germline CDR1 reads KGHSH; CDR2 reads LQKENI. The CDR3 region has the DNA TGTGCCAGCTCGCCAAACCGGGACAGGAGCACTGAAGCTTTCTTT. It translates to CASSPNRDRSTEAFF.

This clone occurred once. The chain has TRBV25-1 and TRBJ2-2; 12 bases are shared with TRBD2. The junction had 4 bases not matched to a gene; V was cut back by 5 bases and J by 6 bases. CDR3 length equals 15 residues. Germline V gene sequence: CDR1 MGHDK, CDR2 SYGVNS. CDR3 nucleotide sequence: TGTGCCAGCAGTCGCGGACTAGCGGGGCCCGGGGAGCTGTTTTTT. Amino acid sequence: CASSRGLAGPGELFF. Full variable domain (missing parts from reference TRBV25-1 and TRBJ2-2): EADIYQTPRYLVIGTGKKITLECSQTMGHDKMYWYQQDPGMELHLIHYSYGVNSTEKGDLSSESTVSRIRTEHFPLTLESARPSHTSQYLCASSRGLAGPGELFFGEGSRLTVL.